These T cell receptor beta chains were read from a single sample in a study of human T cells and chemical hapten exposure. One entry per CDR3 protein, called by TCRdb with MiXCR from the RACE reads. The data contain about 100,000 distinct CDR3 sequences, approximately 10% of them singletons. Sample: whole blood, taken in connection with sensitization to the hapten diphenylcyclopropenone (DPC). These receptors were obtained from a woman in her thirties or forties with alopecia areata. Some clones in this sample may be carry-over from other donors' samples. Each CDR3 is given with its conserved first and last residue. The order of the fields is V gene, J gene, clone size, D gene, CDR3 length, CDR3 protein, CDR3 DNA. A D gene is named only where the DNA matches it firmly. The listing skips clone size in some rows; elsewhere it reads once, few, many or a size class.

v_gene: TRBV5-1; j_gene: TRBJ2-7; abundance: many; d_gene: -; len: 14; CDR3aa: CASSLDGGWGEQYF; CDR3nt: TGCGCCAGCAGCTTGGACGGGGGTTGGGGCGAGCAGTACTTC
v_gene: TRBV3-1; j_gene: TRBJ2-1; abundance: few; d_gene: TRBD2; len: 16; CDR3aa: CASSPRSGVTYNEQFF; CDR3nt: TGTGCCAGCAGCCCCCGTAGCGGGGTAACGTACAATGAGCAGTTCTTC
v_gene: TRBV4-3; j_gene: TRBJ1-1; abundance: -; d_gene: -; len: 14; CDR3aa: CASSQGAGRTEAFF; CDR3nt: TGCGCCAGCAGCCAAGGCGCAGGGCGCACTGAAGCTTTCTTT
v_gene: TRBV7-2; j_gene: TRBJ1-6; abundance: few; d_gene: -; len: 15; CDR3aa: CASSLLAGRGSPLHF; CDR3nt: TGTGCCAGCAGCTTATTGGCGGGCAGAGGTTCACCCCTCCACTTT
v_gene: TRBV19; j_gene: TRBJ2-1; abundance: many; d_gene: -; len: 13; CDR3aa: CASGWSSYNEQFF; CDR3nt: TGTGCCAGTGGCTGGAGCTCCTACAATGAGCAGTTCTTC
v_gene: TRBV11-2; j_gene: TRBJ2-4; abundance: -; d_gene: -; len: 12; CDR3aa: CASRGQKNIQYF; CDR3nt: TGTGCCAGCAGGGGACAAAAAAACATTCAGTACTTC
v_gene: TRBV12-3/TRBV12-4; j_gene: TRBJ2-6; abundance: few; d_gene: TRBD1; len: 15; CDR3aa: CASKQTGAGANVLTF; CDR3nt: TGTGCCAGCAAACAGACAGGGGCTGGGGCCAACGTCCTGACTTTC
v_gene: TRBV11-2; j_gene: TRBJ2-1; abundance: few; d_gene: TRBD1; len: 16; CDR3aa: CASSYRTGGAYNEQFF; CDR3nt: TGTGCCAGCAGCTACAGGACAGGGGGCGCCTACAATGAGCAGTTCTTC
v_gene: TRBV20-1; j_gene: TRBJ1-6; abundance: many; d_gene: -; len: 14; CDR3aa: CSAKPGTVNSPLHF; CDR3nt: TGCAGTGCCAAACCCGGGACGGTAAATTCACCCCTCCACTTT
v_gene: TRBV2; j_gene: TRBJ1-5; abundance: -; d_gene: -; len: 11; CDR3aa: CASSLDQPQHF; CDR3nt: TGTGCCAGCAGTCTAGATCAGCCCCAGCATTTT
v_gene: TRBV12-3/TRBV12-4; j_gene: TRBJ1-1; abundance: -; d_gene: -; len: 14; CDR3aa: CASSLAHRNTEAFF; CDR3nt: TGTGCCAGCAGTTTAGCCCATAGAAACACTGAAGCTTTCTTT
v_gene: TRBV3-2; j_gene: TRBJ1-1; abundance: -; d_gene: -; len: 15; CDR3aa: CASSHTCLRITEAFF; CDR3nt: TGTGCCAGCAGCCACACGTGTTTACGGATCACTGAAGCTTTCTTT
v_gene: TRBV7-2; j_gene: TRBJ2-7; abundance: few; d_gene: TRBD1; len: 16; CDR3aa: CASSLSRGTGNYEQYF; CDR3nt: TGTGCCAGCAGCTTAAGTCGGGGGACAGGGAACTACGAGCAGTACTTC
v_gene: TRBV4-3; j_gene: TRBJ2-2; abundance: many; d_gene: -; len: 16; CDR3aa: CASSQDKGFGSGELFF; CDR3nt: TGCGCCAGCAGCCAAGATAAGGGATTCGGATCCGGGGAGCTGTTTTTT
v_gene: TRBV28; j_gene: TRBJ2-3; abundance: -; d_gene: TRBD1; len: 15; CDR3aa: CASSSPGQSTDTQYF; CDR3nt: TGTGCCAGCAGCTCCCCGGGACAGAGCACAGATACGCAGTATTTT
v_gene: TRBV3-1; j_gene: TRBJ2-1; abundance: few; d_gene: -; len: 14; CDR3aa: CASSPGLLIYEQFF; CDR3nt: TGTGCCAGCAGCCCGGGACTCCTAATCTATGAGCAGTTCTTC
v_gene: TRBV29-1; j_gene: TRBJ2-6; abundance: once; d_gene: -; len: 15; CDR3aa: CSPINVPHGANVLTF; CDR3nt: TGCAGCCCCATTAACGTACCCCATGGGGCCAACGTCCTGACTTTC
v_gene: TRBV6-5; j_gene: TRBJ2-7; abundance: -; d_gene: -; len: 14; CDR3aa: CASRTDSLSREQYF; CDR3nt: TGTGCCAGCAGGACTGACAGCCTCTCGAGGGAGCAGTACTTC
v_gene: TRBV20-1; j_gene: TRBJ2-2; abundance: -; d_gene: TRBD2; len: 18; CDR3aa: CSAQGGLAGRSNTGELFF; CDR3nt: TGCAGTGCCCAGGGGGGACTAGCGGGACGGTCGAACACCGGGGAGCTGTTTTTT
v_gene: TRBV7-9; j_gene: TRBJ2-3; abundance: many; d_gene: -; len: 14; CDR3aa: CASSPGTSTDTQYF; CDR3nt: TGTGCCAGCAGCCCGGGGACTAGCACAGATACGCAGTATTTT
v_gene: TRBV28; j_gene: TRBJ2-2; abundance: -; d_gene: -; len: 12; CDR3aa: CASTQQAGELFF; CDR3nt: TGTGCCAGCACACAACAGGCCGGGGAGCTGTTTTTT
v_gene: TRBV6-2/TRBV6-3; j_gene: TRBJ1-1; abundance: -; d_gene: TRBD1; len: 15; CDR3aa: CASSYARDRASEAFF; CDR3nt: TGTGCCAGCAGTTACGCACGGGACAGGGCCTCTGAAGCTTTCTTT
v_gene: TRBV15; j_gene: TRBJ1-1; abundance: few; d_gene: -; len: 13; CDR3aa: CATSRDRGRKAFF; CDR3nt: TGTGCCACCAGCAGAGATCGGGGGCGTAAAGCTTTCTTT
v_gene: TRBV6-5; j_gene: TRBJ2-7; abundance: -; d_gene: -; len: 16; CDR3aa: CASSYSERGFLYEQYF; CDR3nt: TGTGCCAGCAGTTACTCCGAAAGGGGGTTTCTCTACGAGCAGTACTTC
v_gene: TRBV5-1; j_gene: TRBJ2-2; abundance: few; d_gene: -; len: 16; CDR3aa: CASSSPGRTNTGELFF; CDR3nt: TGCGCCAGCAGCTCACCGGGACGGACCAACACCGGGGAGCTGTTTTTT
v_gene: TRBV11-2; j_gene: TRBJ1-1; abundance: many; d_gene: TRBD1; len: 18; CDR3aa: CASSSNRGWVVRNTEAFF; CDR3nt: TGTGCCAGCAGCTCCAACAGGGGCTGGGTTGTTAGGAACACTGAAGCTTTCTTT
v_gene: TRBV7-2; j_gene: TRBJ2-1; abundance: many; d_gene: TRBD2; len: 20; CDR3aa: CASSLSRWGGGRPFYNEQFF; CDR3nt: TGTGCCAGCAGCTTATCTCGCTGGGGCGGGGGTCGACCTTTCTACAATGAGCAGTTCTTC
v_gene: TRBV27; j_gene: TRBJ1-2; abundance: many; d_gene: -; len: 13; CDR3aa: CASSPEGNYGYTF; CDR3nt: TGTGCCAGCAGTCCGGAGGGTAACTATGGCTACACCTTC
v_gene: TRBV28; j_gene: TRBJ2-2; abundance: many; d_gene: -; len: 14; CDR3aa: CASSFLANTGELFF; CDR3nt: TGTGCCAGCAGTTTTTTGGCAAATACCGGGGAGCTGTTTTTT
v_gene: TRBV13; j_gene: TRBJ2-3; abundance: many; d_gene: -; len: 14; CDR3aa: CASSLKSLPLWQYF; CDR3nt: TGTGCCAGCAGCTTGAAGTCACTTCCATTGTGGCAGTATTTT
v_gene: TRBV2; j_gene: TRBJ1-5; abundance: few; d_gene: -; len: 14; CDR3aa: CASSLDRVNQPQHF; CDR3nt: TGTGCCAGCAGCCTAGACAGAGTCAATCAGCCCCAGCATTTT
v_gene: TRBV4-3; j_gene: TRBJ2-7; abundance: few; d_gene: TRBD2; len: 17; CDR3aa: CASSQGATSAESYEQYF; CDR3nt: TGCGCCAGCAGCCAAGGAGCGACTAGCGCCGAATCCTACGAGCAGTACTTC
v_gene: TRBV6-2/TRBV6-3; j_gene: TRBJ1-5; abundance: -; d_gene: -; len: 15; CDR3aa: CASSYGSQPNQPQHF; CDR3nt: TGTGCCAGCAGTTACGGTAGCCAGCCCAATCAGCCCCAGCATTTT
v_gene: TRBV12-3/TRBV12-4; j_gene: TRBJ2-5; abundance: -; d_gene: TRBD1; len: 12; CDR3aa: CASRDRQETQYF; CDR3nt: TGTGCCAGTAGGGACAGACAAGAGACCCAGTACTTC
v_gene: TRBV7-3; j_gene: TRBJ1-1; abundance: many; d_gene: TRBD1; len: 16; CDR3aa: CASSKAGTGGNTEAFF; CDR3nt: TGTGCCAGCAGCAAAGCCGGGACAGGCGGGAACACTGAAGCTTTCTTT
v_gene: TRBV7-9; j_gene: TRBJ2-7; abundance: many; d_gene: -; len: 15; CDR3aa: CASSLRDSGSYEQYF; CDR3nt: TGTGCCAGCAGCCTACGGGACAGCGGGTCCTACGAGCAGTACTTC
v_gene: TRBV3-1; j_gene: TRBJ1-6; abundance: few; d_gene: TRBD1; len: 14; CDR3aa: CASSQQGARSPLHF; CDR3nt: TGTGCCAGCAGCCAGCAGGGGGCTCGTTCACCCCTCCACTTT
v_gene: TRBV7-2; j_gene: TRBJ2-1; abundance: few; d_gene: -; len: 15; CDR3aa: CASTLRGPTHNEQFF; CDR3nt: TGTGCCAGCACCCTCCGAGGACCTACTCACAATGAGCAGTTCTTC
v_gene: TRBV20-1; j_gene: TRBJ1-5; abundance: -; d_gene: -; len: 16; CDR3aa: CSARFGPGLSNQPQHF; CDR3nt: TGCAGTGCTAGATTCGGGCCCGGACTTAGCAATCAGCCCCAGCATTTT
v_gene: TRBV19; j_gene: TRBJ1-1; abundance: few; d_gene: -; len: 14; CDR3aa: CASSILQTGTEAFF; CDR3nt: TGTGCCAGTAGTATCCTGCAAACAGGGACTGAAGCTTTCTTT